This TCR beta chain is drawn from a study of siplizumab effects on memory and regulatory T cells. Broader study findings: The study found naive T cells seemingly more diverse than memory cells and seemingly major alloresponse contributors. Naive versus memory phenotype went unassigned for roughly 75-97% of proliferating CD4+ or CD8+ clones.

In regard to this clone: The antigen is not known. This CDR3 is also generated by other DNA sequences in the sample.

Clones were sequenced by immunoSEQ multiplex PCR, and TCRdb holds only the in-frame ones, with some missing. The sample has 110,000 or so clones, 90% to 95% seen once; the top ten hold around 0.15%. The CDR3 spans 16 residues. V trimming: 2 bases; J trimming: 5 bases; junction bases outside the gene matches: 6. From germline, CDR1 is SGHTA and CDR2 FQGTGA. The chain joins TRBV7-3 to TRBJ2-2; TRBD2 agrees at 9 bases. The clonotype was recovered from a human donor in good health. The sample was non-Treg CD4+ T cells sorted from blood. This CDR3 is CASSLWASGVTGELFF. The CDR3 bases are TGTGCCAGCAGCTTATGGGCTAGCGGGGTAACCGGGGAGCTGTTTTTT.